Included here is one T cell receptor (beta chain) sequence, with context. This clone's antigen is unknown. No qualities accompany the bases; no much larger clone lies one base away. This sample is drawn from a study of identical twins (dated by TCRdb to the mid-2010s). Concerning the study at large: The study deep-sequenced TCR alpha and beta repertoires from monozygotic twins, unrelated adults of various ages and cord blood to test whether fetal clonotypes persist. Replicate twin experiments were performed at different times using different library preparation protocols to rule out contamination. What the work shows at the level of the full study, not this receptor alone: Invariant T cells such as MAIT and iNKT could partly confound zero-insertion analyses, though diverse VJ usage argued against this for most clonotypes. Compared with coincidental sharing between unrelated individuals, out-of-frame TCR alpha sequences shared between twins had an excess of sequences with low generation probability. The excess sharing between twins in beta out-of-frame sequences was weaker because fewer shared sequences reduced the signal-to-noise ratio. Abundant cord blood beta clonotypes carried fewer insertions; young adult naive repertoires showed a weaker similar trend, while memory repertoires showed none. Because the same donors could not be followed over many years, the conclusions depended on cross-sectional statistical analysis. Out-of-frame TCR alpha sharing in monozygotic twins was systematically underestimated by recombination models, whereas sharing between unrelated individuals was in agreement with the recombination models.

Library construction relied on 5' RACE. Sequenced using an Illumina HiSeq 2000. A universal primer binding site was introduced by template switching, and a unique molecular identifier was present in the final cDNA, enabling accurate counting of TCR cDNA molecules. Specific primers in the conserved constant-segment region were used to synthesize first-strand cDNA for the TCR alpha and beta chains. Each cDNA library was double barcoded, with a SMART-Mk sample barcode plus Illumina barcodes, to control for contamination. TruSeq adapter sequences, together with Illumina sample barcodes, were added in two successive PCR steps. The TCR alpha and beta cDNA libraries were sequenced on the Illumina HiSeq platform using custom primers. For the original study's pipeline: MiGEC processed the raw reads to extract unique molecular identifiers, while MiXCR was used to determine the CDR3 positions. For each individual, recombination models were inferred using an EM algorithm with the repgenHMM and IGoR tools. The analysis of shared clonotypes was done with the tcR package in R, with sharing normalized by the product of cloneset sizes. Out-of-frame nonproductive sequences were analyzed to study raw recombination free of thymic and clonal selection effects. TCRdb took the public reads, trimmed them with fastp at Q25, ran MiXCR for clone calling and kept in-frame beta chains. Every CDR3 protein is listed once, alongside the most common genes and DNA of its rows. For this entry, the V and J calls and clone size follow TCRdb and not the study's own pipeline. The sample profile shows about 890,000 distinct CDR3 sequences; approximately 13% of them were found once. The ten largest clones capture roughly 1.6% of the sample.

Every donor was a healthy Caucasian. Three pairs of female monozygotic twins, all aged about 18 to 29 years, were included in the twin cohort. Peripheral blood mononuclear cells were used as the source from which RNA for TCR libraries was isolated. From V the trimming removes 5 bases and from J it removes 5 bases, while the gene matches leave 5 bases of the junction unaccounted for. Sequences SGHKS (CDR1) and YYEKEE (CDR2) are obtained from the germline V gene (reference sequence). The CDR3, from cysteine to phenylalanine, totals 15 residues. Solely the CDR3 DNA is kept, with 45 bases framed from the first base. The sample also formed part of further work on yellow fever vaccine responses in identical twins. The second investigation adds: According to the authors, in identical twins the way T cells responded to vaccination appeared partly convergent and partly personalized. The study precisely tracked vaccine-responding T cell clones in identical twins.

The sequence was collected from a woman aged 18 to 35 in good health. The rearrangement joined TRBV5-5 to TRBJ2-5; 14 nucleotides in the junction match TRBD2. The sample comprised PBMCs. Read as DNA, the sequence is TGTGCCAGCAGGACTAGCGGGAGGGTTTCGGAGACCCAGTACTTC. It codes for CASRTSGRVSETQYF.